This TCR beta chain was captured in a study of blood T cell repertoires in COVID-19. Looking at the study overall: The cDNA or gDNA used as material had been derived from T cells, B-cell-depleted T cells, or PBMCs.

Some clones are missing from TCRdb's copy, which holds only in-frame ones; the method was immunoSEQ multiplex PCR. The sample consists of some 300,000 clones, around nine tenths of them appearing once. Ages ranged from roughly 18 to 100 years, with residence in about 24 US areas. Self-reported history from a screening survey and questionnaire set each donor's cohort. In the 2 weeks before study entry, exposed participants met a COVID-19 case, which was PCR-confirmed or clinician-diagnosed. The V gene's germline CDR1 is SNHLY and CDR2 FYNNEI. There are 14 residues in the CDR3. Unmatched junction bases numbered 9, after V lost 4 bases and J lost 10 bases.

This TCR was recovered from a woman in her fifties or sixties who had been exposed to COVID-19. The V gene is TRBV2, the J gene TRBJ1-4; 7 positions agree with TRBD1. Material: PBMCs or T cells enriched from blood (not recorded which). CDR3 sequence: CASSGTGGGRKLFF. In DNA form, the CDR3 reads TGTGCCAGCAGTGGGACAGGAGGAGGACGAAAACTGTTTTTT.